Judged by abundance, the clone carrying this T cell receptor beta chain is medium-sized. What it binds is unknown. This entry comes from a study of T and B cells in COVID-19 patients. Study results and limitations: Highly clonal in active COVID-19, TRB repertoires exceeded healthy-donor diversity and richness at recovery. There were some 2,300 TCR clusters exclusive to the recovered cohort, a few dozen with low generation probability.

The germline CDR1 and CDR2 sequences are MRHNA and SNTAGT. V lost 5 bases to trimming and J lost 8 bases, with 13 bases between them. There are 14 residues in the CDR3. TRB rearrangements were amplified by multiplex PCR with BIOMED2 TRB-A/B primers. TCRdb reprocessed the multiplex PCR reads with MiXCR, giving one entry per CDR3 protein. The repertoire has more than 10,000 distinct CDR3 sequences, approximately 35% of them found once; the top ten carry roughly a sixth. TRB was amplified from about 250-500 ng of blood genomic DNA. The J gene is TRBJ1-6, the V gene TRBV6-4; unclear D gene. This TCR came from a human donor with active COVID-19. The sample comprised blood. The CDR3 region has the DNA TGTGCCAGCAGTCCCCGGGCCACCGATTCACCCCTCCACTTT. It is translated as CASSPRATDSPLHF.